The clone carrying this T cell receptor beta chain has only a few counts. Using immunoSEQ multiplex PCR, the repertoire was profiled, and TCRdb retains in-frame clones only, with some absent. Altogether fewer than 300,000 clones are present, over 75% being singletons, with the ten largest covering 3.5% to 5.5%. The data stem from a study of blood T cell repertoires in COVID-19. Study details: Acute and convalescent COVID-19 samples came from the United States, Italy and Spain. PBMCs, B-cell-depleted T cells, or T cells provided the cDNA or gDNA that made up the material.

This CDR3 contains 13 residues. Deletions cut 4 bases from V and 6 bases from J, with 11 bases between. Germline CDR1 KGHDR, CDR2 SFDVKD. Participant reports of clinical history set cohort assignment. The chain recombines TRBV24-1 with TRBJ1-1; possibly TRBD1 for D (5 bases). Input material: PBMCs or T cells enriched from blood (not recorded which). The sequence derives from a woman aged 25 to 39 who had recovered from COVID-19. CDR3 in amino acids: CATSDPWGAEAFF. DNA of the CDR3: TGTGCCACCAGTGACCCGTGGGGGGCTGAAGCTTTCTTT.